This T cell receptor (beta chain) derives from a study of OX40 agonist ivuxolimab in advanced cancers. Study conclusions and caveats: CD4+ T cells averaged fewer expanded clones than CD8+ T cells.

Remarks on this clone: Antigen unknown.

Blood draws occurred at baseline, cycle 4 day 1, and cycle 7 day 1. Sequencing was performed with immunoSEQ multiplex PCR; in TCRdb, only in-frame clones are kept and a portion is missing. The sample contains fewer than 65,000 clones, approximately 89% of which appear only once. The clonotype comes from an adult with an advanced solid tumor such as melanoma, head and neck, liver or kidney cancer. This specimen was CD4+ or CD8+ T cells sorted from blood, taken in a trial of the OX40 agonist ivuxolimab.

The CDR3 sequence: CASSLPGRKSYEQYF. Here the CDR3 DNA reads TGTGCCAGCAGTTTGCCCGGGAGGAAGTCCTACGAGCAGTACTTC. This sequence joins TRBV28 and TRBJ2-7, with 7 bases fitting TRBD2. V was pared by 3 bases and J by 1 base, with 6 bases of the junction left unmatched. The V gene's germline CDR1 is MDHEN and CDR2 SYDVKM. CDR3 length equals 15 residues.